What follows are 5 T cell receptor beta chains derived from one specimen sequenced in a study of early T cells in non-severe SARS-CoV-2 infection. TCRdb passed the 5' RACE reads through MiXCR, listing each CDR3 protein once. The profile shows around 26,000 distinct CDR3 sequences, roughly 4.8% of them singletons. Sequencing was carried out using whole blood. The receptors derive from an adult who was a healthcare worker with PCR-confirmed SARS-CoV-2 infection or an uninfected control (not recorded which).

The chain couples TRBV7-9 to TRBJ2-2; D gene ambiguous. Looked up from germline, CDR1 is SEHNR and CDR2 is FQNEAQ (reference sequence). V lost 5 bases and J 8 bases, leaving 6 bases between the germline ends. The CDR3 spans 11 residues. CDR3 in DNA: TGTGCCAGCAGCCCCACGGGGGAGCTGTTTTTT. This gives the protein CASSPTGELFF.

This chain uses TRBV6-2 or TRBV6-3 with TRBJ2-3; D gene unclear. The germline V gene has CDR1 MNHEY and CDR2 SVGEGT. The germline V and J ends were trimmed by 4 bases and 6 bases, with 11 bases remaining between them. The CDR3 has 13 amino acids. CDR3 loop: CASSFSFFDTQYF. In DNA form, the CDR3 reads TGTGCCAGCAGTTTCTCCTTTTTCGATACGCAGTATTTT.

This clonotype has a handful of counts. The chain uses TRBV29-1 and TRBJ2-6; D remains ambiguous. This CDR3 has 17 amino acids. Germline loops: CDR1 SQVTM, CDR2 ANQGSEA. V gave up 3 bases and J gave up 0 bases, with 15 bases separating them. Here the CDR3 DNA reads TGCAGCGTTGATCGTATAGGACCGCGCTCTGGGGCCAACGTCCTGACTTTC. Encoded protein: CSVDRIGPRSGANVLTF. Based on the CDR3 plus reference TRBV29-1 and TRBJ2-6, the full variable domain is SAVISQKPSRDICQRGTSLTIQCQVDSQVTMMFWYRQQPGQSLTLIATANQGSEATYESGFVIDKFPISRPNLTFSTLTVSNMSPEDSSIYLCSVDRIGPRSGANVLTFGAGSRLTVL.

This clonotype was picked up many times. CDR3: CASSYDGHNQPQHF. The CDR3 DNA reads TGTGCCAGCAGCTACGACGGCCACAATCAGCCCCAGCATTTT. The J gene is TRBJ1-5, the V gene TRBV12-3 or TRBV12-4; the D is unclear. This CDR3 spans 14 amino acids. V was shortened by 6 bases and J by 3 bases, with 12 bases between the two germline ends.

This clonotype was detected a few times. This chain joins TRBV2 and TRBJ2-3, with TRBD1 as a possible D gene (5 bases). The CDR3 is 15 residues long. V gave up 4 bases and J gave up 4 bases, with 15 bases separating them. Per germline, CDR1 SNHLY and CDR2 FYNNEI. The CDR3 DNA is TGTGCCAGCAGTGTCCGACAGAACAACCCAGATACGCAGTATTTT. Its translation: CASSVRQNNPDTQYF.